The 11 T cell receptor beta chains below come from one sample, sequenced in a study of T cell changes during pregnancy in multiple sclerosis. Some clones are missing from TCRdb's copy, which holds only in-frame ones; the method was immunoSEQ multiplex PCR. The sample yields roughly 88,000 clones, roughly 90% seen once. Source: peripheral blood, taken in the first trimester of pregnancy. These receptors were collected from a female donor with multiple sclerosis, enrolled in a pregnancy study.

A single count supports this clone. This chain connects TRBV18 to TRBJ2-1, with 8 nucleotides matching TRBD2. The CDR3 has 14 residues. The V gene's germline CDR1 is KGHSH and CDR2 LQKENI. J gave up 9 bases and V 2 bases, and 6 bases lay outside the gene matches. The CDR3 sequence: CASSPNGSGSEQFF. The CDR3 coding sequence is TGTGCCAGCTCACCAAACGGGAGCGGGAGTGAGCAGTTCTTC. Complete variable domain (other parts from reference TRBV18 and TRBJ2-1): NAGVMQNPRHLVRRRGQEARLRCSPMKGHSHVYWYRQLPEEGLKFMVYLQKENIIDESGMPKERFSAEFPKEGPSILRIQQVVRGDSAAYFCASSPNGSGSEQFFGPGTRLTVL.

The V call is TRBV9, the J call TRBJ1-2, with a possible D match to TRBD1 (6 bases). The CDR3 consists of 16 residues. Trimming took off 3 bases at V and 5 bases at J, with 20 bases between the two ends. The germline V gene encodes CDR1 SGDLS and CDR2 YYNGEE. The CDR3 is CASSAPLQGLGYGYTF. CDR3 sequence (DNA): TGTGCCAGCAGCGCACCTTTACAGGGTTTGGGTTATGGCTACACCTTC.

The J gene is TRBJ1-4, the V gene TRBV5-6; the match to TRBD1 covers 7 bases. CDR1 and CDR2 (germline): SGHDT, YYEEEE. V lost 6 bases and J lost 5; bases outside the gene matches: 16. The CDR3 sequence is 17 residues long. CDR3 amino acids: CASILRGAGQLNEKLFF. The CDR3 nucleotides read TGTGCCAGCATCCTAAGAGGCGCGGGACAGCTCAATGAAAAACTGTTTTTT.

V gene TRBV28 combines with J gene TRBJ2-7, with 8 bases fitting TRBD2. Germline CDR1 reads MDHEN; CDR2 reads SYDVKM. J gave up 3 bases and V 6 bases, and 10 bases lay outside the gene matches. The CDR3 runs to 15 residues. The CDR3 DNA sequence: TGTGCCAGCAGACCCACCGGGACTAGTCACTACGAGCAGTACTTC. Encoded protein: CASRPTGTSHYEQYF.

The rearrangement joins TRBV10-3 to TRBJ2-7, with a tentative D call TRBD2 (6 bases). Germline V gene data show CDR1 as ENHRY and CDR2 as SYGVKD. The germline V and J ends were trimmed by 7 bases and 2 bases, with 15 bases remaining between them. This CDR3 is 14 amino acids long. CDR3 sequence (DNA): TGTGCCATCAAAAGGGTAGGAGGGACCTACGAGCAGTACTTC. Translation gives CAIKRVGGTYEQYF.

The chain is built from TRBV2 and TRBJ2-6; D unclear. Germline V gene sequence: CDR1 SNHLY, CDR2 FYNNEI. This CDR3 is 14 amino acids long. The ends were cut back, 4 bases at V and 0 bases at J, with 4 bases in the middle. The CDR3 loop reads CASSASSGANVLTF. The CDR3 DNA follows: TGTGCCAGCAGTGCGAGCTCTGGGGCCAACGTCCTGACTTTC.

The V and J genes are TRBV11-2 and TRBJ2-3; unclear D gene. V lost 4 bases and J lost 8, with 31 bases in between. Per germline, CDR1 SGHAT and CDR2 FQNNGV. This CDR3 comprises 19 residues. CDR3 loop: CASSSHPPVGRPGLSTQYF. The CDR3 DNA sequence: TGTGCCAGCAGCTCCCACCCCCCGGTGGGTCGACCGGGTCTAAGTACGCAGTATTTT.

The chain joins TRBV5-5 to TRBJ1-1; D gene unclear. The germline V gene has CDR1 SGHKS and CDR2 YYEKEE (reference sequence). V lost 5 bases, J lost 0 bases, and 8 bases lay in between. There are 13 residues in the CDR3. The CDR3 is CASRGDLNTEAFF. The CDR3, as DNA: TGTGCCAGCAGGGGAGATTTGAACACTGAAGCTTTCTTT. The entire variable domain, with the rest obtained from reference TRBV5-5 and TRBJ1-1, is as follows: DAGVTQSPTHLIKTRGQQVTLRCSPISGHKSVSWYQQVLGQGPQFIFQYYEKEERGRGNFPDRFSARQFPNYSSELNVNALLLGDSALYLCASRGDLNTEAFFGQGTRLTVV.

This clone was seen only once. The chain joins TRBV7-2 to TRBJ2-3; tentatively, D is TRBD2 (6 bases). This CDR3 spans 14 amino acids. The germline V gene has CDR1 SGHTA and CDR2 FQGNSA. V lost 7 bases to trimming and J lost 4 bases, with 15 bases between them. CDR3 bases: TGTGCCAGCAAGGCGGGATTAGGTGCAGATACGCAGTATTTT. It specifies CASKAGLGADTQYF.

The chain joins TRBV9 to TRBJ2-3; TRBD2 aligns across 9 bases. Looked up from germline, CDR1 is SGDLS and CDR2 is YYNGEE. V lost 0 bases, J lost 0 bases, and 8 bases stayed unmatched. This CDR3 spans 18 amino acids. The CDR3 region has the DNA TGTGCCAGCAGCGTAGCTCCTGGGACTAGCAGAAGCACAGATACGCAGTATTTT. This encodes CASSVAPGTSRSTDTQYF. The full variable domain, in which reference TRBV9 and TRBJ2-3 provide the parts outside the CDR3, is DSGVTQTPKHLITATGQRVTLRCSPRSGDLSVYWYQQSLDQGLQFLIQYYNGEERAKGNILERFSAQQFPDLHSELNLSSLELGDSALYFCASSVAPGTSRSTDTQYFGPGTRLTVL.

About this clone itself: The same CDR3 can be traced to other DNA sequences in this sample. J is TRBJ1-1 and V is TRBV30; 8 nucleotides line up with TRBD1. This CDR3 has 12 amino acids. CDR1 and CDR2 (germline): GTSNPN, SVGIG (reference sequence). The CDR3 sequence is CALDRENTEAFF. CDR3 DNA sequence: TGTGCTCTGGACAGGGAGAACACTGAAGCTTTCTTT.